This record covers a single T cell receptor beta chain. The antigen is unknown. The PCR ran on 60 Vbeta and 13 Jbeta primers. Sequenced by immunoSEQ multiplex PCR; TCRdb stores in-frame clones only, minus some. The profile shows roughly 180,000 clones, around 80% of them singletons. The CDR3 runs 16 residues. Trimming took 2 bases from V and 5 from J; bases not matched to a gene: 4. Germline V CDR1 and CDR2: LGHNA, YNFKEQ. This sample is drawn from a study of cytomegalovirus exposure and HLA in healthy donors. Study results and limitations: Researchers reported in a later analysis that common viral pathogens appeared linked to several top clusters.

The source of this sequence is a man aged 25 to 45 in good health and CMV-seropositive. Sequences were obtained from PBMCs. V gene TRBV4-2 combines with J gene TRBJ2-5; TRBD2 aligns across 14 bases. The CDR3 loop is CASSQFRLAGGETQYF. Written as DNA, the CDR3 is TGTGCCAGCAGCCAATTCCGACTAGCGGGAGGGGAGACCCAGTACTTC.